Listed below are T cell receptor beta chains from one sample, sequenced in a study of cytomegalovirus exposure and HLA in healthy donors. Sequencing was performed with immunoSEQ multiplex PCR; in TCRdb, only in-frame clones are kept and a portion is missing. The table has around 170,000 clones, around 68% seen once. Sequenced sample: PBMCs. Source of these receptors: a girl between 10 and 17 years old in good health and CMV-seronegative. CDR3s include the opening cysteine and the closing phenylalanine or tryptophan. A D gene is named only where the DNA matches it firmly. Some rows have no size entry. The others give once, few or many, or a class for an expanded clone.

D,size,J,V,CDR3,DNA
.,.,TRBJ1-1,TRBV19,CASSLLRTVDEAFF,TGTGCCAGTAGCCTCCTAAGGACAGTCGATGAAGCTTTCTTT
.,.,TRBJ2-3,TRBV10-2,CASNTGPRAGVTDTQYF,TGCGCCAGCAATACAGGGCCCCGGGCAGGGGTAACAGATACGCAGTATTTT
.,.,TRBJ1-4,TRBV9,CASSVALNEKLFF,TGTGCCAGCAGCGTAGCCCTCAATGAAAAACTGTTTTTT
TRBD1,.,TRBJ1-4,TRBV10-3,CAISHPDRDASNEKLFF,TGTGCCATCAGTCACCCGGACAGGGACGCTTCTAATGAAAAACTGTTTTTT
.,.,TRBJ1-2,TRBV6-1,CASASKGWLGYTF,TGTGCCAGCGCCTCTAAGGGGTGGCTTGGCTACACCTTC
.,.,TRBJ1-3,TRBV6-6,CASERNTIYF,TGTGCCAGCGAGCGGAACACCATATATTTT
.,few,TRBJ2-7,TRBV10-1,CASSEVRGGTYEQYF,TGCGCCAGCAGTGAGGTCAGGGGTGGCACCTACGAGCAGTACTTC
TRBD1,.,TRBJ1-1,TRBV6-1,CASSGTGGNTEAFF,TGTGCCAGCAGTGGAACAGGGGGGAACACTGAAGCTTTCTTT
TRBD1,.,TRBJ1-2,TRBV7-3,CASSPRAGQGVYGYTF,TGTGCCAGCAGTCCCAGGGCGGGACAGGGGGTCTATGGCTACACCTTC
TRBD1,.,TRBJ1-1,TRBV29-1,CSARTGLDTEAFF,TGCAGCGCCCGGACAGGGTTAGACACTGAAGCTTTCTTT
TRBD1,few,TRBJ1-1,TRBV30,CAWSVQGDTEAFF,TGTGCCTGGAGTGTACAGGGGGACACTGAAGCTTTCTTT
.,few,TRBJ2-7,TRBV5-1,CASSLGTGPAYEQYF,TGCGCCAGCAGCTTGGGAACAGGGCCGGCCTACGAGCAGTACTTC
TRBD2,.,TRBJ2-2,TRBV7-9,CASGFQLAGVAGELFF,TGTGCCAGCGGCTTCCAACTAGCGGGGGTAGCCGGGGAGCTGTTTTTT
.,.,TRBJ2-7,TRBV6-5,CASIDRLGAYEQYF,TGTGCCAGCATCGACAGGTTGGGGGCGTACGAGCAGTACTTC
.,.,TRBJ1-2,TRBV2,CASSEGGGKYGYTF,TGTGCCAGCAGTGAAGGAGGGGGAAAGTATGGCTACACCTTC
TRBD1,.,TRBJ1-1,TRBV5-5,CASSWDSTNTEAFF,TGTGCCAGCAGCTGGGACAGCACGAACACTGAAGCTTTCTTT
.,once,TRBJ1-1,TRBV5-5,CASSAGTFEAFF,TGTGCCAGCAGCGCCGGGACATTTGAAGCTTTCTTT
.,.,TRBJ1-5,TRBV27,CASSLVGANQPQHF,TGTGCCAGCAGTTTAGTGGGGGCCAATCAGCCCCAGCATTTT
TRBD1,.,TRBJ2-7,TRBV5-1,CASSRDPTGSYEQYF,TGCGCCAGCAGCCGCGACCCGACAGGGAGCTACGAGCAGTACTTC
TRBD1,.,TRBJ2-5,TRBV5-1,CASSRGQGGETQYF,TGCGCCAGCAGCCGGGGACAGGGGGGCGAGACCCAGTACTTC
TRBD1,.,TRBJ2-7,TRBV5-4,CASSGGTGLYEQYF,TGTGCCAGCAGCGGGGGGACAGGTTTGTACGAGCAGTACTTC
.,.,TRBJ1-4,TRBV9,CASSVGGGAPQKLFF,TGTGCCAGCAGCGTAGGGGGTGGGGCGCCGCAAAAACTGTTTTTT
TRBD2,.,TRBJ2-5,TRBV15,CATADLGLGETQYF,TGTGCCACTGCCGACTTGGGACTAGGGGAGACCCAGTACTTC
TRBD1,few,TRBJ2-1,TRBV5-4,CASSQLGTGKIIYNEQFF,TGTGCCAGCAGCCAGTTGGGGACAGGGAAGATAATCTACAATGAGCAGTTCTTC
.,few,TRBJ1-3,TRBV5-6,CASSFPGEPGNTIYF,TGTGCCAGCAGCTTCCCTGGGGAGCCTGGAAACACCATATATTTT